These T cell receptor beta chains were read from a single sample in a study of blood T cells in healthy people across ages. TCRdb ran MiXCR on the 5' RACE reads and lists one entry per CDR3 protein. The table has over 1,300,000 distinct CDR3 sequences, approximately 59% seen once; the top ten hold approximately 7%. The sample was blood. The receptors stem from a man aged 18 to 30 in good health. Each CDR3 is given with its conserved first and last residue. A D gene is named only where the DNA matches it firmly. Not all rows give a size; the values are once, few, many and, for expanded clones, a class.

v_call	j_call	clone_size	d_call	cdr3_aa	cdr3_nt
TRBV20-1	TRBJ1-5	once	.	CSARGGEGEFQPQHF	TGCAGTGCTAGAGGGGGGGAGGGGGAGTTTCAGCCCCAGCATTTT
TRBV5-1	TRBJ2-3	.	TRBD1	CASSLTDRGLDTQYF	TGCGCCAGCAGCTTGACGGACAGGGGTTTAGATACGCAGTATTTT
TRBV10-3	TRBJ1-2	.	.	CAISVDRDDGYTF	TGTGCCATCAGTGTCGATCGTGATGATGGCTACACCTTC
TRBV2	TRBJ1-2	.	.	CASSEGSGTGRSGYTF	TGTGCCAGCAGTGAAGGATCCGGGACCGGGAGGTCTGGCTACACCTTC
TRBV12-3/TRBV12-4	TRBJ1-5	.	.	CASSPQGAYNQPQHF	TGTGCCAGCAGTCCACAGGGTGCTTACAATCAGCCCCAGCATTTT
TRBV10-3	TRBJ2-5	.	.	CAISEVRGAETQYF	TGTGCCATCAGTGAGGTTCGCGGGGCAGAGACCCAGTACTTC
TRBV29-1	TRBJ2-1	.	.	CSVELQPTSSYNEQFF	TGCAGCGTTGAATTACAGCCCACGAGCTCCTACAATGAGCAGTTCTTC
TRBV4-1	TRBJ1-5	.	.	CASSQDEGVKLWGQPQHF	TGCGCCAGCAGCCAAGATGAGGGAGTTAAACTATGGGGACAGCCCCAGCATTTT
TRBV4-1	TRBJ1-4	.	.	CASSQDLGQFNEKLFF	TGCGCCAGCAGCCAAGACCTCGGACAGTTTAATGAAAAACTGTTTTTT
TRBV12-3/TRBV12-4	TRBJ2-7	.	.	CASSCVQGSSYEQYF	TGTGCCAGCAGTTGCGTCCAGGGGAGCTCCTACGAGCAGTACTTC
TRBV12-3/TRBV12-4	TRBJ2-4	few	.	CASRGVDKNIQYF	TGTGCCAGTCGGGGAGTTGACAAAAACATTCAGTACTTC
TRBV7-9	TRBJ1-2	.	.	CASSSPGRGLDGYTF	TGTGCCAGCAGCTCCCCCGGGCGGGGGTTGGATGGCTACACCTTC
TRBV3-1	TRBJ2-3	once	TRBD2	CASSRRTSGSRDTQYF	TGTGCCAGCAGCCGAAGGACTAGCGGGAGCCGAGATACGCAGTATTTT
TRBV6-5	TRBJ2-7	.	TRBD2	CASSFALAGITYEQYF	TGTGCCAGCAGTTTTGCGCTAGCGGGAATCACCTACGAGCAGTACTTC
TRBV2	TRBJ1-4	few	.	CASSEIFYGATNEKLFF	TGTGCCAGCAGTGAGATATTTTACGGTGCAACTAATGAAAAACTGTTTTTT
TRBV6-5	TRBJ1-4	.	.	CASSYSPENEKLFF	TGTGCCAGCAGTTACTCGCCAGAGAATGAAAAACTGTTTTTT
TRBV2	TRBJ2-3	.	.	CASSRGSTPDTQYF	TGTGCCAGCAGTCGCGGGTCCACCCCAGATACGCAGTATTTT
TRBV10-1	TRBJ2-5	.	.	CASSESSSGEEQYF	TGCGCCAGCAGTGAGTCGTCGTCGGGGGAAGAGCAGTACTTC
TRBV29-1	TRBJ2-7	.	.	CSAQGRGYEQYF	TGCAGCGCACAAGGACGGGGCTACGAGCAGTACTTC
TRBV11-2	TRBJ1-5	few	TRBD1	CASSETGGQPQHF	TGTGCCAGCAGTGAGACAGGGGGTCAGCCCCAGCATTTT
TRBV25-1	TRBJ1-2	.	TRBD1	CATKGQGYTYGYTF	TGTGCCACCAAGGGACAGGGATATACCTATGGCTACACCTTC
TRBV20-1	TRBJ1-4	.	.	CSAGGITNEKLFF	TGCAGTGCTGGAGGGATAACTAATGAAAAACTGTTTTTT
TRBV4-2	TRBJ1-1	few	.	CASSQDRFTEAFF	TGTGCCAGCAGCCAAGATCGGTTCACTGAAGCTTTCTTT
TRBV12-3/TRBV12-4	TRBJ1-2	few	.	CASSSPRADGYTF	TGTGCCAGCAGTTCCCCGAGGGCTGATGGCTACACCTTC
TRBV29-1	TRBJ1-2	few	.	CSARLDGTYGYTF	TGCAGCGCACGACTCGACGGCACGTATGGCTACACCTTC
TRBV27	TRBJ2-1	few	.	CASSPLGGDDEQFF	TGTGCCAGCAGTCCCCTCGGGGGAGACGATGAGCAGTTCTTC
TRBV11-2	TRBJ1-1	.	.	CASSPGGNSDLLNTEAFF	TGTGCCAGCAGCCCGGGGGGTAACAGCGACTTACTCAACACTGAAGCTTTCTTT
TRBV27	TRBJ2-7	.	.	CASSMGPLYEQYF	TGTGCCAGCAGTATGGGCCCACTCTACGAGCAGTACTTC
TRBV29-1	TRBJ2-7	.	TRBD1	CSVVDRNPYEQYF	TGCAGCGTAGTGGACAGGAACCCCTACGAGCAGTACTTC
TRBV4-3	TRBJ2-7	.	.	CASSLGARQAYEQYF	TGCGCCAGCAGCCTCGGCGCCCGACAGGCCTACGAGCAGTACTTC
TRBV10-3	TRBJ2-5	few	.	CAISDPQSSSQETQYF	TGTGCCATCAGTGACCCCCAGAGTAGTTCTCAAGAGACCCAGTACTTC
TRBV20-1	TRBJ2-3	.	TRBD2	CSVGSGGQDTQYF	TGCAGTGTCGGGTCGGGGGGGCAAGATACGCAGTATTTT
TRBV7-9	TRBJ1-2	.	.	CASRRTDANYGYTF	TGTGCCAGCAGGAGGACAGACGCTAACTATGGCTACACCTTC
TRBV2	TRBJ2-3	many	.	CASSESGRFETTDTQYF	TGTGCCAGCAGTGAGTCGGGGCGGTTCGAAACCACAGATACGCAGTATTTT
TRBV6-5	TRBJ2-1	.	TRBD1	CASSKTGTGSSEQFF	TGTGCCAGCAGTAAAACCGGGACAGGGAGTAGTGAGCAGTTCTTC
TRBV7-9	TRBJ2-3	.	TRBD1	CASSARDRHTDTQYF	TGTGCCAGCAGCGCCCGGGACAGGCACACAGATACGCAGTATTTT
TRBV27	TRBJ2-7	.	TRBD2	CASSSGTKSEQYF	TGTGCCAGCAGTTCCGGGACTAAAAGCGAGCAGTACTTC
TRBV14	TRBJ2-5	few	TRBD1	CASSQFGQGAVETQYF	TGTGCCAGCAGCCAGTTTGGGCAGGGGGCTGTTGAGACCCAGTACTTC
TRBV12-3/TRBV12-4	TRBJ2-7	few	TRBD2	CASSRTSGIEQYF	TGTGCCAGCAGTAGGACTAGCGGGATTGAGCAGTACTTC
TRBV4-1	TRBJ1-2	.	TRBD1	CASLSQKGAAGMYGYTF	TGCGCCAGCCTCTCTCAAAAGGGGGCGGCAGGGATGTATGGCTACACCTTC
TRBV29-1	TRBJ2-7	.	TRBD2	CSAREGLLEQYF	TGCAGCGCCAGGGAGGGTCTTCTCGAGCAGTACTTC